Each of the 22 T cell receptor beta chains below was sequenced from the same sample in a study of PD-1 blockade in classical Hodgkin lymphoma. This table comes from immunoSEQ multiplex PCR, and its TCRdb copy is limited to in-frame clones, with some not included. The sample holds around 41,000 clones, around 78% seen once. Each and every patient relapsed after autologous stem cell transplantation, and patients got differing brentuximab vedotin exposure. The source material was peripheral blood mononuclear cells (PBMCs), sampled at baseline. Source of these receptors: a human donor with classical Hodgkin lymphoma.

The chain employs TRBV7-3 and TRBJ1-3; D is perhaps TRBD1 (5 bases). Trimming stripped 5 bases from V and 4 bases from J, with 9 bases between. CDR1 SGHTA and CDR2 FQGTGA come from the germline V gene. This CDR3 spans 13 amino acids. DNA of the CDR3: TGTGCCAGCAGCCGGACAAGCGGAAACACCATATATTTT. Its protein is CASSRTSGNTIYF.

The chain has TRBV28 and TRBJ2-5; D call uncertain. The length of the CDR3 is 13 residues. The ends were cut back, 3 bases at V and 5 bases at J, with 10 bases in the middle. The germline CDR1 and CDR2 sequences are MDHEN and SYDVKM. The CDR3 region has the DNA TGTGCCAGCAGTTTCGCCAGGCCGGAGACCCAGTACTTC. This encodes CASSFARPETQYF.

The chain is built from TRBV15 and TRBJ1-6; D is possibly TRBD1 (5 bases). The germline V and J ends were trimmed by 4 bases and 6 bases, with 13 bases remaining between them. CDR3 length: 15 residues. CDR1 is LNHNV and CDR2 is YYDKDF in the germline V gene (reference sequence). This CDR3 is CATSKIRQLNSPLHF. CDR3 DNA: TGTGCCACCAGCAAAATTAGACAGCTTAATTCACCCCTCCACTTT.

The V and J genes are TRBV7-9 and TRBJ2-7, with D perhaps being TRBD1 or TRBD2 (5 bases each). Germline V gene data show CDR1 as SEHNR and CDR2 as FQNEAQ (reference sequence). V dropped 3 bases and J dropped 3 bases, with 12 bases sitting between them. The CDR3 covers 14 residues. CDR3 in amino acids: CASSFEGSHYEQYF. In DNA, the CDR3 is TGTGCCAGCAGCTTTGAGGGGAGCCACTACGAGCAGTACTTC.

This clone has just one count. The V gene is TRBV5-4, the J gene TRBJ2-3; TRBD1 aligns across 9 bases. Germline V gives CDR1 SGHNT, CDR2 YYREEE (reference sequence). V was clipped by 4 bases and J by 5 bases; unmatched bases: 11. The CDR3 contains 16 residues. CDR3 in DNA: TGTGCCAGCAGCGGGCGAACCGGGACAGGGATAGATACGCAGTATTTT. Residues: CASSGRTGTGIDTQYF. The whole variable domain, remainder taken from reference TRBV5-4 and TRBJ2-3, is ETGVTQSPTHLIKTRGQQVTLRCSSQSGHNTVSWYQQALGQGPQFIFQYYREEENGRGNFPPRFSGLQFPNYSSELNVNALELDDSALYLCASSGRTGTGIDTQYFGPGTRLTVL.

V usage is TRBV6-6 and J usage is TRBJ1-1; D not certain. Germline lookup yields CDR1 MNHNY and CDR2 SVGAGI (reference sequence). There are 16 residues in the CDR3. V dropped 5 bases and J dropped 0 bases, with 16 bases sitting between them. CDR3 in DNA: TGTGCCAGCAGTCACGTCCGGACCGGACTGAACACTGAAGCTTTCTTT. Its translation is CASSHVRTGLNTEAFF.

V gene TRBV9 combines with J gene TRBJ2-5; possibly TRBD2 for D (6 bases). The CDR3 consists of 14 residues. The V gene's germline CDR1 is SGDLS and CDR2 YYNGEE. V lost 4 bases, J lost 9 bases, and 19 bases lay in between. CDR3 in DNA: TGTGCCAGCAGCCCCCGGGGACTTCCCGAGGCCCAGTACTTC. This translates into CASSPRGLPEAQYF.

This chain joins TRBV5-4 and TRBJ2-3, with D tentatively TRBD2 (7 bases). Trimming left V 0 bases short and J 5 bases short, with 13 bases between. In germline, CDR1 is SGHNT, CDR2 YYREEE (reference sequence). This CDR3 spans 15 amino acids. This CDR3 is CASSLALGGGDTQYF. Written as DNA, the CDR3 is TGTGCCAGCAGCTTGGCCTTAGGGGGGGGAGATACGCAGTATTTT.

This clone occurred a few times. V gene TRBV5-1 combines with J gene TRBJ2-1; the D gene could be TRBD1 or TRBD2 (6 bases each). The CDR3 sequence is 18 residues long. Germline V gene sequence: CDR1 SGHRS, CDR2 YFSETQ. Deletions cut 1 base from V and 1 base from J, with 18 bases between. The CDR3 nucleotides are TGCGCCAGCAGCTTGACAGGATTTGGGGGGCCGTCCTACAATGAGCAGTTCTTC. This translates into CASSLTGFGGPSYNEQFF.

The chain employs TRBV27 and TRBJ2-3; D might be TRBD2 (6 bases). Germline CDR1 is MNHEY and CDR2 is SMNVEV (reference sequence). V dropped 7 bases and J dropped 5 bases, with 19 bases sitting between them. The CDR3 loop spans 15 amino acids. CDR3 protein: CASTARRGGQDTQYF. The CDR3, as DNA: TGTGCCAGCACCGCCCGGCGAGGAGGGCAAGATACGCAGTATTTT.

This chain's CDR3 is CASSPTDRSGKTQYF. The CDR3 DNA follows: TGTGCCAGCAGCCCTACCGACAGGAGTGGAAAGACCCAGTACTTC. The V gene is TRBV6-5, the J gene TRBJ2-5; TRBD1 might be the D (6 bases). The CDR3 spans 15 residues. Trimming took 6 bases from V and 6 from J, leaving 20 bases between them. Per the germline V gene, CDR1 is MNHEY and CDR2 is SVGAGI.

This clone was seen more than once but under ten times. The chain employs TRBV28 and TRBJ1-5; D is perhaps TRBD1 (5 bases). This CDR3 spans 17 amino acids. The V end lost 3 bases, the J end lost 6 bases, and 21 bases lay between the germline ends. Germline lookup yields CDR1 MDHEN and CDR2 SYDVKM. CDR3: CASSFFAGIGWAQPQHF. The CDR3, as DNA: TGTGCCAGCAGTTTCTTCGCAGGGATTGGTTGGGCTCAGCCCCAGCATTTT.

The genes are TRBV27 and TRBJ1-1, with TRBD1 matching over 9 bases. Germline values: CDR1 MNHEY, CDR2 SMNVEV (reference sequence). Trimming removed 5 bases from V and 8 bases from J; junction bases left unmatched: 0. CDR3 length: 11 residues. The DNA for the CDR3 is TGTGCCAGCAGTGGACAGGGGGAAGCTTTCTTT. This sequence encodes CASSGQGEAFF.

The chain carries TRBV27 and TRBJ2-1, with a tentative D call TRBD2 (6 bases). This CDR3 has 15 residues. Germline CDR1 MNHEY, CDR2 SMNVEV (reference sequence). The ends were cut back, 6 bases at V and 0 bases at J, with 12 bases in the middle. The CDR3 DNA is TGTGCCAGCAGCGAGGGCGGGGTCTCCTACAATGAGCAGTTCTTC. Translating it yields CASSEGGVSYNEQFF.

This clone was observed a handful of times. CDR3 DNA: TGCGCCAGCGTCCGAGGGGGGAGCACAGATACGCAGTATTTT. Translation gives CASVRGGSTDTQYF. The J gene is TRBJ2-3, the V gene TRBV5-1, with D perhaps being TRBD1 or TRBD2 (6 bases each). CDR3 length: 14 amino acids. The germline V gene encodes CDR1 SGHRS and CDR2 YFSETQ. V was trimmed by 7 bases and J by 0 bases, leaving 12 bases between them.

The chain links TRBV11-3 to TRBJ2-5; no definite D call. The CDR3 is 15 amino acids. V dropped 1 base and J dropped 5 bases, with 14 bases sitting between them. CDR1 and CDR2 from the germline V gene are SGHNT and YENEEA. CDR3 protein: CASSLGRWDEETQYF. The CDR3 DNA sequence: TGTGCCAGCAGCTTAGGCAGGTGGGATGAGGAGACCCAGTACTTC.

The CDR3 reads CASSLEGLRTTNEQFF. The CDR3 DNA reads TGTGCCAGCAGCTTAGAGGGACTGAGGACCACCAATGAGCAGTTCTTC. The chain recombines TRBV7-8 with TRBJ2-1, with D tentatively TRBD2 (6 bases). The germline CDR1 and CDR2 sequences are SGHVS and FQNEAQ. V lost 1 base to trimming and J lost 6 bases, with 16 bases between them. The CDR3 covers 16 residues.

The genes are TRBV6-5 and TRBJ2-7, with D hard to call. This CDR3 is built from 14 residues. Germline V gene lookup returns CDR1 MNHEY and CDR2 SVGAGI. V was trimmed by 0 bases and J by 3 bases, leaving 9 bases between them. The DNA of the CDR3 is TGTGCCAGCAGTTACTCGGTCCTCAACTACGAGCAGTACTTC. It specifies CASSYSVLNYEQYF.

The chain is built from TRBV27 and TRBJ2-2; TRBD1 matches 9 bases. Trimming removed 3 bases from V and 5 bases from J; junction bases left unmatched: 7. In germline, CDR1 is MNHEY, CDR2 SMNVEV (reference sequence). The CDR3 totals 16 residues. The chain's CDR3 is CASSFSGQGLTGELFF. The CDR3 nucleotides are TGTGCCAGCAGTTTTTCGGGACAGGGATTGACCGGGGAGCTGTTTTTT.

V usage is TRBV15 and J usage is TRBJ2-3; unclear D gene. Trimming took 0 bases from V and 4 from J, leaving 8 bases between them. Germline CDR1 LNHNV, CDR2 YYDKDF (reference sequence). The CDR3 is 14 amino acids. CDR3 sequence (DNA): TGTGCCACCAGCAGAGATCCCTTTTCAGATACGCAGTATTTT. Protein: CATSRDPFSDTQYF.

The rearrangement links TRBV28 to TRBJ1-2; 7 positions agree with TRBD1. In germline, CDR1 is MDHEN, CDR2 SYDVKM. V lost 5 bases to trimming and J lost 5 bases; unmatched junction nucleotides: 11. CDR3 size: 15 residues. CDR3 DNA: TGTGCCAGCAGTCCGGGAGGGACAGAAGGGTATGGCTACACCTTC. This encodes CASSPGGTEGYGYTF.

This chain connects TRBV4-2 to TRBJ2-5, with TRBD2 matching 12 bases. The junction had 4 bases not matched to a gene; V was cut back by 0 bases and J by 5 bases. This CDR3 has 16 amino acids. Germline-derived CDR1 and CDR2 are LGHNA and YNFKEQ. CDR3 DNA: TGTGCCAGCAGCCAAGACAGCCTAGCGGGGGGGGAGACCCAGTACTTC. Protein product: CASSQDSLAGGETQYF.